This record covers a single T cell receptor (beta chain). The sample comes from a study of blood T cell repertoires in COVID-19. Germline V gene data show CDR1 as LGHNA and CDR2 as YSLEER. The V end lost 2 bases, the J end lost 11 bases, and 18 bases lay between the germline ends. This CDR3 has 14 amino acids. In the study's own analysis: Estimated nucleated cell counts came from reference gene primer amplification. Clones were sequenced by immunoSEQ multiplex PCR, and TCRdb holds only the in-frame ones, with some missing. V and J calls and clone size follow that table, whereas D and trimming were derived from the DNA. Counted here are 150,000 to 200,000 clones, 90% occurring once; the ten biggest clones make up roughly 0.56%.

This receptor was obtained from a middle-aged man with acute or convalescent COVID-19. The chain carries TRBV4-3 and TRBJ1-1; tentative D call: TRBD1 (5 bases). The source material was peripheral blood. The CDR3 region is CASSQKGIRNRAFF. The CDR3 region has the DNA TGCGCCAGCAGCCAAAAGGGGATACGGAATAGGGCTTTCTTT.